Presented here are 16 T cell receptor beta chains from one specimen sequenced in a study of Graves' ophthalmopathy and Graves' hyperthyroidism. RNA served as the template for amplifying TCR beta CDR3 regions. HTBI primers served in a first-round RT-PCR, which a second-round multiplex PCR followed. A single record per CDR3 protein comes from TCRdb applying MiXCR to the multiplex PCR reads. The data hold about 240,000 distinct CDR3 sequences, with about 47% observed a single time. Sequencing was performed on peripheral blood. Receptors originate from an adult man with Graves' ophthalmopathy.

This clonotype was seen only once. In DNA form, the CDR3 reads TGTGCCAGCAGCTTTCCGGACAGTGGCTACGAGCAGTACTTC. As protein: CASSFPDSGYEQYF. V gene TRBV12-3 or TRBV12-4 combines with J gene TRBJ2-5, with a possible D match to TRBD1 (6 bases). The better agreement between TRBJ2-7 and the DNA end casts doubt on the J call. CDR3 size: 14 residues.

The chain recombines TRBV7-2 with TRBJ2-2, with D possibly matching TRBD1 (6 bases). The germline V and J ends were trimmed by 2 bases and 0 bases, with 10 bases remaining between them. The CDR3 spans 16 residues. Per germline, CDR1 SGHTA and CDR2 FQGNSA. The CDR3 sequence is CASSLFQGPNTGELFF. As DNA, the CDR3 is TGTGCCAGCAGCTTATTCCAGGGGCCGAACACCGGGGAGCTGTTTTTT.

The CDR3 here is CASSQGTGGLETQYF. The CDR3 DNA reads as TGTGCCAGCAGCCAAGGGACAGGGGGCCTGGAGACCCAGTACTTC. The chain carries TRBV5-8 and TRBJ2-7; 12 bases align to TRBD1. The J call may be in error: the DNA end matches TRBJ2-5 better. CDR1 SGHTS and CDR2 YDEGEE come from the germline V gene. This CDR3 region has 15 residues.

This clonotype came up many times. The chain combines TRBV7-3 with TRBJ2-5; no firm D call. CDR3 length equals 13 residues. The V gene's germline CDR1 is SGHTA and CDR2 FQGTGA. Trimming stripped 2 bases from V and 2 bases from J, with 6 bases between. CDR3 amino acids: CASSLARQETQYF. The CDR3 DNA reads TGTGCCAGCAGCTTAGCCCGACAAGAGACCCAGTACTTC.

This clonotype was counted only a few times. This chain connects TRBV7-9 to TRBJ1-2; the D gene is possibly TRBD1 (6 bases). Germline lookup yields CDR1 SEHNR and CDR2 FQNEAQ (reference sequence). Deletions cut 5 bases from V and 3 bases from J, with 16 bases between. This CDR3 has 15 residues. The CDR3 region is CASSRLKEGDYGYTF. The CDR3 DNA reads as TGTGCCAGCAGCCGACTCAAGGAGGGGGACTATGGCTACACCTTC.

The chain has TRBV5-1 and TRBJ1-2; 7 nucleotides agree with TRBD1. Per germline, CDR1 SGHRS and CDR2 YFSETQ. The CDR3 consists of 14 residues. The junction had 10 bases not matched to a gene; V was cut back by 4 bases and J by 7 bases. CDR3 sequence (DNA): TGCGCCAGCAGCCCCGGGACAGTCGGTAGTGGCTACACCTTC. It encodes CASSPGTVGSGYTF.

This clonotype was recorded only once. The chain is built from TRBV28 and TRBJ1-1; D remains ambiguous. The germline gives CDR1 MDHEN, CDR2 SYDVKM. This CDR3 is 12 amino acids long. Trimming took off 8 bases at V and 1 base at J, with 8 bases between the two ends. CDR3 loop: CASLDSNTEAFF. DNA of the CDR3: TGTGCCAGCCTGGACTCGAACACTGAAGCTTTCTTT.

This clonotype was picked up many times. The CDR3 bases are TGTGCCAGCAGAGGGCAGGGGGGACAGGGGGGAGGAAGCTACACCTTC. It translates to CASRGQGGQGGGSYTF. The V and J genes are TRBV25-1 and TRBJ1-2; 11 positions agree with TRBD1. V lost 6 bases to trimming and J lost 9 bases; unmatched junction nucleotides: 15. CDR3 length: 16 residues. CDR1 is MGHDK, CDR2 SYGVNS, per germline.

This clonotype was picked up one time. The chain links TRBV7-9 to TRBJ2-5, with 7 bases matching TRBD1. V shed 4 bases and J 4 bases; nucleotides not matched to a gene: 12. Germline V gene lookup returns CDR1 SEHNR and CDR2 FQNEAQ (reference sequence). The CDR3 has 16 residues. CDR3 region: CASSSEVGTAGETQYF. The CDR3 DNA reads as TGTGCCAGCAGCTCCGAAGTCGGGACAGCCGGAGAGACCCAGTACTTC.

The J gene is TRBJ2-7, the V gene TRBV10-3; D is perhaps TRBD2 (5 bases). V gave up 10 bases and J gave up 2 bases, with 12 bases separating them. Germline V gives CDR1 ENHRY, CDR2 SYGVKD. The CDR3 length is 12 residues. The CDR3 DNA is TGTGCCAGCGGAGGACGGACCTACGAGCAGTACTTC. Its protein product is CASGGRTYEQYF.

The rearrangement links TRBV19 to TRBJ1-1; D may be TRBD1 (6 bases). Per the germline V gene, CDR1 is LNHDA and CDR2 is SQIVND (reference sequence). V gave up 9 bases and J gave up 11 bases, with 22 bases separating them. This CDR3 contains 13 residues. CDR3 residues: CASQPLGGAAAFF. As DNA, the CDR3 is TGTGCCAGCCAACCTCTCGGGGGGGCAGCCGCTTTCTTT. The full variable domain, in which reference TRBV19 and TRBJ1-1 provide the parts outside the CDR3, is DGGITQSPKYLFRKEGQNVTLSCEQNLNHDAMYWYRQDPGQGLRLIYYSQIVNDFQKGDIAEGYSVSREKKESFPLTVTSAQKNPTAFYLCASQPLGGAAAFFGQGTRLTVV.

This chain connects TRBV2 to TRBJ2-7; 11 nucleotides align to TRBD1. The CDR3 totals 15 residues. Germline V CDR1 and CDR2: SNHLY, FYNNEI. V trimming: 4 bases; J trimming: 5 bases; junction bases outside the gene matches: 7. The CDR3 nucleotides are TGTGCCAGCAGTGTTGGACAGGGGGCCTTCAACGAGCAGTACTTC. It translates to CASSVGQGAFNEQYF.

A few counts support this clonotype. The V call is TRBV7-8, the J call TRBJ1-5; D uncertain. The length of the CDR3 is 14 residues. The V end was cut by 1 base, the J end by 2 bases, with 6 bases between. Germline V gene lookup returns CDR1 SGHVS and CDR2 FQNEAQ. In DNA, the CDR3 is TGTGCCAGCAGCTTAGTAATAGGCAATCAGCCCCAGCATTTT. Translating gives CASSLVIGNQPQHF.

The chain combines TRBV12-3 or TRBV12-4 with TRBJ1-1; D is unresolved. V gave up 6 bases and J gave up 8 bases, with 16 bases separating them. The CDR3 consists of 13 residues. CDR3 nucleotides: TGTGCCAGCAGCCCCGGGCTCGGTGGGGAAGCTTTCTTT. Encoded protein: CASSPGLGGEAFF.

The rearrangement links TRBV29-1 to TRBJ1-2, with 7 positions matching TRBD1. CDR1 and CDR2 from the germline V gene are SQVTM and ANQGSEA. The CDR3 spans 12 residues. The V and J ends lost 8 bases and 8 bases, in that order; junction bases with no gene match: 11. Here the CDR3 DNA reads TGCAGCACAGGACAGGCGGCCTGGGGCTACACCTTC. Residues: CSTGQAAWGYTF.

This clonotype was picked up one time. One junction end disagrees with the germline gene, perhaps due to a read error. The rearrangement joins TRBV10-2 to TRBJ2-6, with D possibly matching TRBD2 (7 bases). Germline V gene data show CDR1 as WSHSY and CDR2 as SAAADI. This CDR3 spans 19 amino acids. Written as DNA, the CDR3 is TGTGCCAGCAGTTATCTTAGGGGGGGCGCAAAATCTGGGGCCAACGTCCTGACTTTC. Translation: CASSYLRGGAKSGANVLTF.